This T cell receptor beta chain is drawn from a study of OX40 agonist ivuxolimab in advanced cancers. Across the study: The dose-escalation group included hepatocellular carcinoma, melanoma, renal cell carcinoma and head and neck cancer. Study-level points and caveats: Determination of antigen specificity was not performed for the expanded peripheral T cells. The authors also found low normalized T-cell clonal expansion in some nonresponders.

Trimming took 4 bases from V and 4 from J, leaving 20 bases between them. This CDR3 spans 16 amino acids. Germline values: CDR1 SGHDT, CDR2 YYEEEE. The assay was immunoSEQ multiplex PCR, and TCRdb's table has in-frame clones only and misses some. This sample has 20,000 to 30,000 clones; roughly 76% occur once, and the top ten carry around 15%. This clone was picked up a small number of times. No antigen is known for it. On cycle 4 day 1 and cycle 7 day 1, as well as at baseline, blood was sampled. The TCR sequence derives from an adult with an advanced solid tumor such as melanoma, head and neck, liver or kidney cancer. The starting material was CD4+ or CD8+ T cells sorted from blood, obtained in a trial of the OX40 agonist ivuxolimab. This rearrangement joins TRBV5-6 to TRBJ1-2; TRBD1 is a possible D gene (6 bases). The CDR3, as DNA: TGTGCCAGCAGCCTGGGGGACAACCCGATTGGCTATGGCTACACCTTC. This codes for CASSLGDNPIGYGYTF. The whole variable domain, filled in from reference TRBV5-6 and TRBJ1-2, reads DAGVTQSPTHLIKTRGQQVTLRCSPKSGHDTVSWYQQALGQGPQFIFQYYEEEERQRGNFPDRFSGHQFPNYSSELNVNALLLGDSALYLCASSLGDNPIGYGYTFGSGTRLTVV.